The sequence of this T cell receptor beta chain was determined in a study of T cells in Graves' hyperthyroidism and ophthalmopathy. With 4 bases clipped from V and 0 bases from J, the junction kept 12 bases outside the gene matches. Germline loops: CDR1 SGHRS, CDR2 YFSETQ. This CDR3 spans 18 amino acids. Regarding the study as a whole: The model's output predicted ophthalmopathy at a median of 6.5 months prior to onset.

Amplification of TCR beta CDR3 regions was performed using RNA transcripts as template. The TCR CDR3 was amplified in a first-round RT-PCR using the HTBI primer set. TCRdb redid the calling of the multiplex PCR reads with MiXCR, one entry per CDR3 protein. The sample lists about 570,000 distinct CDR3 sequences, 40% to 55% occurring once. Only a few counts were recorded for this clonotype. Its antigen is not identified. The chain employs TRBV5-1 and TRBJ2-7; 11 positions agree with TRBD2. This clonotype was sampled from an adult woman with Graves' disease, either hyperthyroidism or ophthalmopathy (not recorded which). Sequenced material: peripheral blood or thyroid tissue (not recorded which). The CDR3 here is CASSPGLADTYSSYEQYF. The DNA of the CDR3 is TGCGCCAGCAGCCCGGGACTAGCGGATACCTATAGCTCCTACGAGCAGTACTTC.